What follows are 14 T cell receptor beta chains derived from one specimen sequenced in a study of cytomegalovirus exposure and HLA in healthy donors. Primers included in the PCR were 60 Vbeta and 13 Jbeta primers. This table comes from immunoSEQ multiplex PCR, and its TCRdb copy is limited to in-frame clones, with some not included. The table includes around 150,000 clones, 60% to 80% detected once. Sequencing was carried out using PBMCs. Every receptor here comes from a man aged 55 to 70 in good health and CMV-seronegative.

The J gene is TRBJ2-2, the V gene TRBV4-3, with 8 bases fitting TRBD2. Trimming took 1 base from V and 6 from J; bases not matched to a gene: 7. Germline V CDR1 and CDR2: LGHNA, YSLEER. The CDR3 consists of 16 residues. The CDR3 sequence is CASSQVSSGGPGELFF. The CDR3 nucleotides read TGCGCCAGCAGCCAAGTTTCCAGCGGGGGACCCGGGGAGCTGTTTTTT.

This rearrangement joins TRBV9 to TRBJ2-2; D is unresolved. The V end lost 4 bases, the J end lost 5 bases, and 6 bases lay between the germline ends. The CDR3 contains 12 residues. Looked up from germline, CDR1 is SGDLS and CDR2 is YYNGEE. CDR3 amino acids: CASSRRTGELFF. CDR3 nucleotide sequence: TGTGCCAGCAGCCGCCGGACCGGGGAGCTGTTTTTT.

The CDR3 here is CASSTPRQGWYEQYF. Here the CDR3 DNA reads TGTGCCAGCAGTACCCCGCGACAGGGTTGGTACGAGCAGTACTTC. The chain combines TRBV6-5 with TRBJ2-7, with 7 bases identical to TRBD1. This CDR3 spans 15 amino acids. The V gene end was trimmed by 5 bases and the J gene end by 4 bases; junction bases not matched to a gene: 11. The germline V gene encodes CDR1 MNHEY and CDR2 SVGAGI.

This chain connects TRBV6-1 to TRBJ1-2, with a tentative D call TRBD1 (6 bases). V was trimmed by 2 bases and J by 2 bases, leaving 12 bases between them. This CDR3 contains 15 residues. Germline V CDR1 and CDR2: MNHNS, SASEGT. CDR3 nucleotides: TGTGCCAGCAGTGAAACTGGGCAGGGGAACTATGGCTACACCTTC. As protein: CASSETGQGNYGYTF.

The chain links TRBV6-6 to TRBJ1-1; 7 bases agree with TRBD1. CDR1 MNHNY and CDR2 SVGAGI come from the germline V gene (reference sequence). V was pared by 4 bases and J by 3 bases, with 5 bases of the junction left unmatched. This CDR3 has 14 amino acids. CDR3 coding DNA: TGTGCCAGCAGTTCGAACAGGGGCCACACTGAAGCTTTCTTT. This encodes CASSSNRGHTEAFF.

The chain carries TRBV7-6 and TRBJ2-1, with TRBD2 identical over 10 bases. V trimming: 2 bases; J trimming: 6 bases; junction bases outside the gene matches: 4. Germline V CDR1 and CDR2: SGHVS, FNYEAQ. The CDR3 has 15 amino acids. CDR3 sequence reads: CASSLTSGRANEQFF. The DNA of the CDR3 is TGTGCCAGCAGCTTAACCAGCGGGAGGGCCAATGAGCAGTTCTTC.

Comment on this clone: At the DNA level, this CDR3 is encoded by other sequences in the same sample as well. V is TRBV5-1 and J is TRBJ1-1; TRBD1 aligns across 8 bases. CDR1 and CDR2 from the germline V gene are SGHRS and YFSETQ. The CDR3 contains 14 residues. J lost 0 bases, V lost 7 bases, and 5 bases had no gene match. CDR3 DNA: TGCGCCAGCCGCCCGGGACAGGTGAACACTGAAGCTTTCTTT. Encoded protein: CASRPGQVNTEAFF.

This clone has only a few counts. The V call is TRBV25-1, the J call TRBJ1-4, with a weak D call TRBD1 (5 bases). Germline loops: CDR1 MGHDK, CDR2 SYGVNS. V was clipped by 4 bases and J by 1 base, with 10 bases between them. The CDR3 spans 15 residues. The CDR3 loop reads CASSGPGITNEKLFF. The CDR3 DNA reads TGTGCCAGCAGTGGACCAGGGATAACTAATGAAAAACTGTTTTTT. Together with reference TRBV25-1 and TRBJ1-4, the CDR3 gives the full variable domain: EADIYQTPRYLVIGTGKKITLECSQTMGHDKMYWYQQDPGMELHLIHYSYGVNSTEKGDLSSESTVSRIRTEHFPLTLESARPSHTSQYLCASSGPGITNEKLFFGSGTQLSVL.

This sequence joins TRBV9 and TRBJ2-7; 7 bases match TRBD1. Germline CDR1 reads SGDLS; CDR2 reads YYNGEE. The length of the CDR3 is 14 residues. The ends lost 4 bases at V and 6 bases at J; junction bases unmatched: 10. CDR3 sequence (DNA): TGTGCCAGCAGCCTCCGGGACAGTCCCGGCGAGCAGTACTTC. Amino acids: CASSLRDSPGEQYF.

V gene TRBV7-2 combines with J gene TRBJ2-1; D might be TRBD2 (6 bases). This CDR3 region has 16 residues. Germline V gene sequence: CDR1 SGHTA, CDR2 FQGNSA. V dropped 3 bases and J dropped 3 bases, with 15 bases sitting between them. In DNA, the CDR3 is TGTGCCAGCAGCTTGGGGGGACGCAGGGACTACAATGAGCAGTTCTTC. It is translated as CASSLGGRRDYNEQFF.

This sequence joins TRBV5-6 and TRBJ2-3; D remains ambiguous. The CDR3 sequence is 17 residues long. Per germline, CDR1 SGHDT and CDR2 YYEEEE. The V end was cut by 1 base, the J end by 0 bases, with 15 bases between. The CDR3 spells CASSLSGGTISTDTQYF. CDR3 nucleotides: TGTGCCAGCAGCTTGTCCGGCGGAACTATAAGCACAGATACGCAGTATTTT.

CDR3 nucleotide sequence: TGTGCCAGCAGGGAACAGGGACCAGGGGCTGAAGCTTTCTTT. It encodes CASREQGPGAEAFF. The chain is built from TRBV2 and TRBJ1-1; weak D call: TRBD1 (6 bases). The length of the CDR3 is 14 residues. Germline CDR1 SNHLY, CDR2 FYNNEI. The ends were cut back, 6 bases at V and 6 bases at J, with 17 bases in the middle.

In this sample, this clone turned up once. This chain joins TRBV28 and TRBJ1-5; 8 bases fit TRBD1. V lost 5 bases, J lost 5 bases, and 17 bases stayed unmatched. The germline gives CDR1 MDHEN, CDR2 SYDVKM. The CDR3 contains 18 residues. CDR3 residues: CASSEPHLWTGSDQPQHF. The CDR3, as DNA: TGTGCCAGCAGTGAGCCACACCTATGGACAGGGTCCGATCAGCCCCAGCATTTT.

V is TRBV7-8 and J is TRBJ2-2; 11 nucleotides align to TRBD1. The CDR3 sequence is 17 residues long. J lost 7 bases, V lost 7 bases, and 14 bases had no gene match. Germline V gives CDR1 SGHVS, CDR2 FQNEAQ. CDR3 sequence: CASIDAGTGGFRGELFF. The DNA of the CDR3 is TGTGCCAGCATCGATGCCGGGACAGGGGGATTTCGCGGGGAGCTGTTTTTT.